These 9 T cell receptor beta chains were sequenced from one sample in a study of EBV T-cell therapy then PD-1 blockade in nasopharyngeal carcinoma. Documented treatment: AdE1-LMPpoly-expanded autologous EBV-specific T-cell therapy followed by anti-PD-1 nivolumab. These TCRs' antigens remain unknown. The data were produced by immunoSEQ multiplex PCR, yet TCRdb's version contains in-frame clones alone and is incomplete. The data contain roughly 16,000 clones, approximately 88% of them seen just once; the ten biggest clones take up 25% to 35%. Source: CD8+ T cells from blood, taken at day 0 from a patient whose treatment included autologous EBV-specific T cells and nivolumab. The receptor set was obtained from a man in his forties with nasopharyngeal carcinoma.

V is TRBV10-3 and J is TRBJ2-3; the match to TRBD2 covers 11 bases. CDR3 length equals 16 residues. V was pared by 0 bases and J by 4 bases, with 3 bases of the junction left unmatched. The germline V gene encodes CDR1 ENHRY and CDR2 SYGVKD. The CDR3 DNA reads as TGTGCCATCAGTGAGTCTACTAGCGGGGGCTCAGATACGCAGTATTTT. Translated, it gives CAISESTSGGSDTQYF.

This chain joins TRBV4-1 and TRBJ2-2, with TRBD1 as a possible D gene (5 bases). CDR1 MGHRA and CDR2 YSYEKL come from the germline V gene. The V end was cut by 1 base, the J end by 5 bases, with 14 bases between. This CDR3 region has 16 residues. The CDR3 bases are TGCGCCAGCAGCCAAGTGGTAGGGGTTGGGACCGGGGAGCTGTTTTTT. This translates into CASSQVVGVGTGELFF.

The rearrangement joins TRBV9 to TRBJ1-1; D possibly corresponds to TRBD1 (5 bases). CDR1 is SGDLS, CDR2 YYNGEE, per germline. Between the trimmed V and J ends, which lost 3 bases and 1 base, there was a span of 10 bases. This CDR3 is 14 amino acids long. CDR3 sequence (DNA): TGTGCCAGCAGCGCCGACGGGGGGAACACTGAAGCTTTCTTT. This sequence encodes CASSADGGNTEAFF.

The V call is TRBV23-1, the J call TRBJ2-7; D tentatively reads TRBD1 or TRBD2 (6 bases each). TRBV23-1 is known as an ORF, though its function is uncertain. The CDR3 totals 15 residues. V shed 7 bases and J shed 7 bases, with 23 bases lying between them. The CDR3 DNA reads as TGCGCCAGCAATAGGGGGGCAGAATATCCTTATGAGCAGTACTTC. This gives the protein CASNRGAEYPYEQYF.

The chain uses TRBV29-1 and TRBJ1-6; a possible D gene is TRBD1 (5 bases). This CDR3 is 15 amino acids long. The germline V gene has CDR1 SQVTM and CDR2 ANQGSEA. With 7 bases removed from V and 15 bases from J, the gap between germline ends came to 28 bases. CDR3 sequence (DNA): TGCAGCGCGATCCTCCGCACAGGCTACCTTTCGGTCCTCCACTTT. It encodes CSAILRTGYLSVLHF.

This rearrangement joins TRBV6-2 or TRBV6-3 to TRBJ2-5; 12 bases fit TRBD2. The CDR3 contains 16 residues. CDR1 is MNHEY, CDR2 SVGEGT, per germline. With V trimmed by 2 bases and J by 3 bases, 4 bases remained unmatched. The CDR3 here is CASSYLPSGGEETQYF. In DNA, the CDR3 is TGTGCCAGCAGTTACCTCCCTAGCGGGGGGGAAGAGACCCAGTACTTC.

This clone was seen a single time. This CDR3 reads CASRAGGTGNTIYF. In DNA, the CDR3 is TGTGCCAGCAGAGCAGGGGGCACAGGAAACACCATATATTTT. The V and J genes are TRBV2 and TRBJ1-3; 8 bases map to TRBD1. V was pared by 6 bases and J by 4 bases, with 5 bases of the junction left unmatched. The germline gives CDR1 SNHLY, CDR2 FYNNEI. The CDR3 totals 14 residues.

V gene TRBV11-1 combines with J gene TRBJ2-3, with 9 bases matching TRBD1. The CDR3 covers 15 residues. The germline CDR1 and CDR2 sequences are SGHAT and FQDESV (reference sequence). Germline trimming cut 2 bases from V and 3 bases from J; bases unmatched to any gene: 3. CDR3 loop: CASSLNRGRTDTQYF. In DNA, the CDR3 is TGTGCCAGCAGCTTAAACAGGGGGCGTACAGATACGCAGTATTTT.

V is TRBV7-2 and J is TRBJ1-5; D uncertain. The CDR3 runs to 16 residues. Germline assignment: CDR1 SGHTA and CDR2 FQGNSA. The V end lost 1 base, the J end lost 6 bases, and 16 bases lay between the germline ends. CDR3 region: CASSLGYRGVGQPQHF. The CDR3 bases are TGTGCCAGCAGCTTAGGGTATCGGGGTGTGGGTCAGCCCCAGCATTTT.